These 14 T cell receptor beta chains came from one sample sequenced in a study of blood T cell repertoires in COVID-19. The method was immunoSEQ multiplex PCR; TCRdb's version includes in-frame clones alone and lacks a portion of them. The table lists under 250,000 clones, roughly 85% of them singletons, with 5.1% in the top ten. The sample comprised peripheral blood. All receptors come from a man in his fifties with COVID-19, enrolled during active disease.

The gene calls are TRBV5-1 and TRBJ2-5; 9 nucleotides agree with TRBD2. Unmatched junction bases numbered 9, after V lost 0 bases and J lost 6 bases. Germline V lookup: CDR1 SGHRS, CDR2 YFSETQ. This CDR3 is built from 16 residues. Here the CDR3 DNA reads TGCGCCAGCAGCTTGGAGAGCGGGGGGACTGGAAAGACCCAGTACTTC. This translates into CASSLESGGTGKTQYF.

The chain uses TRBV7-2 and TRBJ1-2; D is unresolved. The V and J ends lost 1 base and 6 bases respectively, with 18 bases between them. The CDR3 spans 16 residues. Looked up from germline, CDR1 is SGHTA and CDR2 is FQGNSA. In DNA, the CDR3 is TGTGCCAGCAGCTTAGTGGCAGGAATGAGCTATGATGGCTACACCTTC. As protein: CASSLVAGMSYDGYTF.

The V call is TRBV19, the J call TRBJ1-1; D unclear. The CDR3 length is 12 residues. V was shortened by 5 bases and J by 2 bases, with 6 bases between the two germline ends. Per the germline V gene, CDR1 is LNHDA and CDR2 is SQIVND (reference sequence). The CDR3 spells CASSALNTEAFF. CDR3 in DNA: TGTGCCAGTAGTGCCCTAAACACTGAAGCTTTCTTT.

The genes are TRBV5-1 and TRBJ2-5; 10 bases align to TRBD1. The CDR3 totals 15 residues. Per the germline V gene, CDR1 is SGHRS and CDR2 is YFSETQ. V lost 0 bases to trimming and J lost 4 bases; unmatched junction nucleotides: 3. The CDR3 DNA reads as TGCGCCAGCAGCTTGGTGGGACAGGGGCTAGAGACCCAGTACTTC. Residues: CASSLVGQGLETQYF.

This chain uses TRBV29-1 with TRBJ2-7; weak D call: TRBD1 (6 bases). V lost 6 bases to trimming and J lost 2 bases, with 14 bases between them. Germline CDR1 and CDR2: SQVTM and ANQGSEA. CDR3 length equals 13 residues. CDR3 region: CSVPRTETYEQYF. The DNA of the CDR3 is TGCAGCGTCCCCCGGACAGAAACCTACGAGCAGTACTTC.

The chain has TRBV2 and TRBJ2-2, with D hard to call. There are 15 residues in the CDR3. Germline CDR1 reads SNHLY; CDR2 reads FYNNEI. Trimming removed 4 bases from V and 3 bases from J, with 12 bases in between. DNA of the CDR3: TGTGCCAGCAGTGTAAGACGCGGATACACCGGGGAGCTGTTTTTT. Its translation: CASSVRRGYTGELFF.

The chain couples TRBV25-1 to TRBJ1-2, with unresolved D. Germline V gene sequence: CDR1 MGHDK, CDR2 SYGVNS. V shed 8 bases and J shed 3 bases, with 13 bases lying between them. The CDR3 is 13 amino acids. The CDR3 protein is CASSREGYYGYTF. In DNA form, the CDR3 reads TGTGCCAGCTCACGGGAGGGTTACTATGGCTACACCTTC.

V and J are TRBV6-5 and TRBJ2-7; 10 bases agree with TRBD1. Germline-derived CDR1 and CDR2 are MNHEY and SVGAGI. With V trimmed by 5 bases and J by 0 bases, 4 bases remained unmatched. This CDR3 has 15 amino acids. The CDR3 protein is CASSPRTGGSYEQYF. The CDR3 region has the DNA TGTGCCAGCAGTCCGCGGACAGGGGGCTCCTACGAGCAGTACTTC.

In its sample, this clone was seen a few times. J is TRBJ1-3 and V is TRBV5-1; D unclear. V shed 4 bases and J shed 0 bases, with 11 bases lying between them. The CDR3 totals 15 residues. Germline loops: CDR1 SGHRS, CDR2 YFSETQ. The CDR3: CASSVNSGSGNTIYF. DNA of the CDR3: TGCGCCAGCAGCGTAAACAGCGGCTCTGGAAACACCATATATTTT.

The table lists this clone with a count of one. The chain carries TRBV5-1 and TRBJ2-4; the match to TRBD2 covers 7 bases. V lost 0 bases to trimming and J lost 1 base; unmatched junction nucleotides: 7. This CDR3 is 17 amino acids long. Germline lookup yields CDR1 SGHRS and CDR2 YFSETQ. The CDR3 nucleotides are TGCGCCAGCAGCTTGGTTCGCGGGGGTTCGGCCAAAAACATTCAGTACTTC. Translation gives CASSLVRGGSAKNIQYF.

CDR3 DNA sequence: TGTGCCAGCAGCGCTCGACAGGACTCCTACGAGCAGTACTTC. Amino acid sequence: CASSARQDSYEQYF. The chain couples TRBV9 to TRBJ2-7, with a tentative D call TRBD1 (6 bases). Between the trimmed V and J ends, which lost 3 bases and 0 bases, there was a span of 10 bases. This CDR3 has 14 residues. Per germline, CDR1 SGDLS and CDR2 YYNGEE.

The chain recombines TRBV11-2 with TRBJ2-7; no clear D. Looked up from germline, CDR1 is SGHAT and CDR2 is FQNNGV. V gave up 0 bases and J gave up 0 bases, with 6 bases separating them. The CDR3 has 14 residues. CDR3 in amino acids: CASSLEHSSYEQYF. The CDR3, as DNA: TGTGCCAGCAGCTTAGAGCATAGCTCCTACGAGCAGTACTTC.

V is TRBV6-5 and J is TRBJ1-1, with D tentatively TRBD1 (6 bases). Germline V CDR1 and CDR2: MNHEY, SVGAGI. The CDR3 runs to 14 residues. With 2 bases removed from V and 4 bases from J, the gap between germline ends came to 11 bases. The CDR3 DNA follows: TGTGCCAGCAGTTACACAACAGGGTCCACTGAAGCTTTCTTT. As protein: CASSYTTGSTEAFF.

The chain uses TRBV3-1 (or the pseudogene TRBV3-2) and TRBJ2-7; 8 nucleotides line up with TRBD1. The CDR3 is made up of 14 amino acids. V lost 2 bases, J lost 3 bases, and 3 bases stayed unmatched. The germline CDR1 and CDR2 sequences are LGHDT and YNNKEL (reference sequence). The CDR3 nucleotides read TGTGCCAGCAGCCAACAGGGGGCTATCTACGAGCAGTACTTC. It codes for CASSQQGAIYEQYF.